This T cell receptor (beta chain) was recorded in a study of shared clonotypes between healthy human individuals. Assay: immunoSEQ multiplex PCR; the TCRdb copy retains only in-frame clones and omits some. Of about 1.9 million clones listed, 93% are singletons. In the naive CD8 group, cells lacked CD45RO and were positively selected for CCR7, so terminally differentiated effector memory CD45RA+ cells were left out. Donors included only healthy HIV-negative adults lacking recent acute infections or vaccinations. Broader study findings: There were few donors, and this limited the genetic and exposure-history diversity represented.

Notes on this clone: No antigen is known for it.

Germline CDR1 and CDR2: MNHEY and SVGAGI. V lost 0 bases to trimming and J lost 1 base, with 8 bases between them. The CDR3 is made up of 15 amino acids. The TCR originated in a man aged 18 to 29 in good health. Some clones in this sample may be carry-over from other donors' samples. This rearrangement joins TRBV6-5 to TRBJ2-3, with D unresolved. Sequencing input: naive CD8+ T cells from PBMCs. The CDR3 spells CASSYSRSRTDTQYF. In DNA form, the CDR3 reads TGTGCCAGCAGTTACTCCAGGTCCCGCACAGATACGCAGTATTTT.